The TCR beta chain described here comes from a study of T cells in Graves' hyperthyroidism and ophthalmopathy. V shed 4 bases and J 2 bases; nucleotides not matched to a gene: 11. This CDR3 is 17 amino acids long. CDR1 SGHRS and CDR2 YFSETQ come from the germline V gene. RNA transcripts yielded amplified TCR beta CDR3 regions. During a first-round RT-PCR of the TCR CDR3, the HTBI primer set was used. In TCRdb, the multiplex PCR reads were re-called with MiXCR into one record per CDR3 protein. The table shows fewer than 750,000 distinct CDR3 sequences, with roughly 15% occurring only once. The chain couples TRBV5-1 to TRBJ2-3; 9 nucleotides match TRBD2. This sequence was found in a woman aged 45-60 years with Graves' ophthalmopathy. The specimen was blood. CDR3 region: CASSPGAGGGDTDTQYF. Written as DNA, the CDR3 is TGCGCCAGCAGCCCCGGCGCGGGGGGGGGAGACACAGATACGCAGTATTTT.